This TCR beta chain was recorded in a study of PD-1 blockade in classical Hodgkin lymphoma. Worth noting for this clone: The target antigen is unknown.

In every patient, relapse followed autologous stem cell transplantation, while exposure to brentuximab vedotin differed. Germline V gene sequence: CDR1 MNHEY, CDR2 SVGAGI. V was clipped by 6 bases and J by 4 bases, with 9 bases between them. The CDR3 runs to 13 residues. Produced via immunoSEQ multiplex PCR; TCRdb's table is partial and in-frame only. There are tens of thousands of clones in the sample; about nine tenths occur only once, and under 25% lies in the top ten. Study outcomes and limitations: When nivolumab was started under 1 year after ASCT, patients were excluded. A significant rise in TCR diversity by C4D1 was seen for CD4+ but not CD8+ cells. In newly diagnosed patients, baseline TCR diversity was reportedly below that of healthy donors.

This rearrangement joins TRBV6-5 to TRBJ2-2; the D is unclear. The source material was peripheral blood mononuclear cells (PBMCs), sampled at baseline. The sequence came from a human donor with classical Hodgkin lymphoma. The CDR3 DNA reads as TGTGCCAGCAGGAGTTGGGGCACCGGGGAGCTGTTTTTT. The encoded protein is CASRSWGTGELFF.